This paragraph covers one T cell receptor beta chain sequence. The CDR3 spans 17 residues. The V and J ends lost 2 bases and 9 bases respectively, with 23 bases between them. Germline V gives CDR1 MNHEY, CDR2 SVGEGT. The source of the sample is a study of molecular identifiers for immune sequencing clone quantification. TCRdb reprocessed the PCR reads via MiXCR and lists one record per CDR3 protein. The table includes just over 95,000 distinct CDR3 sequences, approximately 25% detected once. What was sequenced was naive CD8+ T cells from blood, with Jurkat cell RNA spiked in. Sample subset: FACS-sorted CD8+CD4-CCR7+CD45RA+ naive T cells. This TCR was sampled from a human donor in good health. Some libraries in this study had Jurkat cell RNA spiked in. The V and J genes are TRBV6-2 or TRBV6-3 and TRBJ2-1; a weak D match, TRBD1 (6 bases). CDR3 coding DNA: TGTGCCAGCAGTTACCTCGTTTTTTCAGGGGATGGAGGTGAGCAGTTCTTC. Translation: CASSYLVFSGDGGEQFF.